Given below is one T cell receptor beta chain in context. Antigen specificity is unknown. J lost 4 bases, V lost 3 bases, and 3 bases had no gene match. Germline CDR1 GTSNPN, CDR2 SVGIG (reference sequence). There are 13 residues in the CDR3. This specimen belongs to a study of cytomegalovirus exposure and HLA in healthy donors. Study-wide context: Findings of an earlier analysis included roughly 120 million unique TCR beta sequences from 180 million or so T cells.

Vbeta (60) and Jbeta (13) primers were used in the PCR. Method: immunoSEQ multiplex PCR; TCRdb's copy keeps in-frame clones and lacks some. This table holds 150,000 to 200,000 clones, 75% to 80% found once. General study findings and limits: In an earlier analysis, in fewer than 700 donors, most V segments appeared productive either ~87% or ~30% of the time. Rarity characterized most TCR sequences, yet some public TCRs appeared in many donors.

Material: PBMCs. The clonotype comes from a woman between 35 and 50 years old in good health and CMV-seropositive. The chain joins TRBV30 to TRBJ2-5; TRBD1 agrees at 9 bases. CDR3 coding DNA: TGTGCCTGGAGGACAGGGGGGCGAGAGACCCAGTACTTC. Residues: CAWRTGGRETQYF.